This T cell receptor beta chain appears in the sequencing data of a study of blood T cell repertoires in COVID-19. Original analysis: How many nucleated cells were present was estimated from reference gene primer amplification. Method: immunoSEQ multiplex PCR; TCRdb's copy keeps in-frame clones and lacks some. V and J calls and clone size come straight from that table; D and trimming were deduced from the DNA. The sample has more than 250,000 clones, 70% to 90% seen once; the top ten hold about 5%. CDR1 and CDR2 from the germline V gene are SGHVS and FNYEAQ. CDR3 length: 14 residues. Trimming cost V 5 bases and J 6 bases; bases outside gene matches: 4.

Sequences were obtained from peripheral blood. The chain carries TRBV7-6 and TRBJ2-2; TRBD1 agrees at 9 bases. This TCR was recovered from a man aged 55 to 70 who had recovered from COVID-19. CDR3 in DNA: TGTGCCAGCAGCCGGACAGGGGCCCCCGGGGAGCTGTTTTTT. This gives the protein CASSRTGAPGELFF.